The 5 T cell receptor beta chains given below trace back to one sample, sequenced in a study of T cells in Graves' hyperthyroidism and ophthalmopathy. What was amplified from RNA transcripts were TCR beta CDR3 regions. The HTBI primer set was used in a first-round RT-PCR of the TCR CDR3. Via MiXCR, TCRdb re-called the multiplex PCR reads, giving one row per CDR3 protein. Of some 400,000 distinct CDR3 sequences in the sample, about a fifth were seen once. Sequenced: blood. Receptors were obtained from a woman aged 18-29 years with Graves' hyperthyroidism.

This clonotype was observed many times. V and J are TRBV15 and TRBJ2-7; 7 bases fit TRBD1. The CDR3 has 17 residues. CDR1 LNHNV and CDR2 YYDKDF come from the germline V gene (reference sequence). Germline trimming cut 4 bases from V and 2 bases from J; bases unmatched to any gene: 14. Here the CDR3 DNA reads TGTGCCACCAGCAAGGGCCTCATCCGGGACAGAGCCTACGAGCAGTACTTC. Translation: CATSKGLIRDRAYEQYF.

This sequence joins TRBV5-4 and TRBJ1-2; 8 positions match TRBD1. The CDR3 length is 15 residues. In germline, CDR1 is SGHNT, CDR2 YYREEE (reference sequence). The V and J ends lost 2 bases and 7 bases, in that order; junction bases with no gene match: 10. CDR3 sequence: CASSFRQGSTAGYTF. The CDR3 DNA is TGTGCCAGCAGCTTCCGACAGGGGAGTACGGCTGGCTACACCTTC.

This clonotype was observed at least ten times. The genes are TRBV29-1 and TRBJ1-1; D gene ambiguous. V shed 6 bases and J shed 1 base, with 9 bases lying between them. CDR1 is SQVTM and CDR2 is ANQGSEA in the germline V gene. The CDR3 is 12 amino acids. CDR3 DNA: TGCAGCGTGAAGACGGGGAACACTGAAGCTTTCTTT. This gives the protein CSVKTGNTEAFF.

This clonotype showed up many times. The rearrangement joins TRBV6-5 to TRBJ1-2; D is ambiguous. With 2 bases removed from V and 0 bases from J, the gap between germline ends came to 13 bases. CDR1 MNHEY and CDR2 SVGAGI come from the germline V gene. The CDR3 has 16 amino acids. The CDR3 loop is CASSYQPGSANYGYTF. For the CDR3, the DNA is TGTGCCAGCAGTTACCAGCCAGGCTCAGCTAACTATGGCTACACCTTC.

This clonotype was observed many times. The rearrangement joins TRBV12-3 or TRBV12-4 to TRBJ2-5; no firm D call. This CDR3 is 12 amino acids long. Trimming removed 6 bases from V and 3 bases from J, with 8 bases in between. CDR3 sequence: CASSAGEETQYF. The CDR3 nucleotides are TGTGCCAGCAGCGCTGGAGAAGAGACCCAGTACTTC.